The clone carrying this T cell receptor (beta chain) occurred once. Sampling times: baseline, cycle 4 day 1, cycle 7 day 1. The record originates from a study of OX40 agonist ivuxolimab in advanced cancers. Study information: Age averaged approximately 60 years (range roughly 23 to 90), and 82.7% were male. Under the entry rules, prior anti-PD-1, anti-PD-L1 or anti-CTLA-4 therapy was allowed, and more than 35% had some. Three patients showed partial responses: one hepatocellular carcinoma and two cutaneous melanoma cases.

V shed 1 base and J shed 2 bases, with 14 bases lying between them. The CDR3 is 16 residues long. The germline CDR1 and CDR2 sequences are LNHDA and SQIVND (reference sequence). Only in-frame clones appear in the TCRdb table, and some are missing; sequencing was by immunoSEQ multiplex PCR. The data hold just over 60,000 clones, with 92% observed a single time. Sequenced material: CD4+ or CD8+ T cells sorted from blood, taken in a trial of the OX40 agonist ivuxolimab. The genes are TRBV19 and TRBJ2-5; TRBD1 might be the D (6 bases). This sequence was found in an adult with an advanced solid tumor such as melanoma, head and neck, liver or kidney cancer. CDR3 residues: CASSIGRGHSQETQYF. In DNA form, the CDR3 reads TGTGCCAGTAGTATAGGTCGGGGACATAGTCAAGAGACCCAGTACTTC.